This entry lists 32 T cell receptor beta chains sequenced from one sample in a study of T-cell reconstitution after alpha-beta-depleted transplantation in children (dated by TCRdb to the mid-2010s). The treatment or condition label corresponds to: allogeneic hematopoietic cell transplantation with graft depleted of TCRalphabeta T cells and CD19 B cells. The protocol used for the library was PCR. Instrument used: Illumina HiSeq 2500. TCR libraries were prepared with molecular barcoding, using unique molecular identifiers to normalize TCRbeta repertoire quantification. TCRdb ran its own pipeline on the public reads, namely fastp trimming at Q25 and MiXCR clone calling, and kept in-frame beta chains. Rows with a matching CDR3 protein are joined into one entry that keeps the most common DNA and genes. The sample yields around 500,000 distinct CDR3 sequences; more than 20% were counted once. The ten largest clones take up about 14% of the sample.

The sample was PBMCs, mostly from graft donor cells, taken 360 days after TCRalphabeta/CD19-depleted stem cell transplant. The origin of the receptors is a boy in the first two years of life who had a stem cell transplant for acute myeloid leukemia, so the T cells may come from the graft donor.

This clonotype turned up a few times. In DNA, the CDR3 is TGCAGTGCTAGGGGGACGGACACCTACGAGCAGTACTTC. This sequence encodes CSARGTDTYEQYF. The chain links TRBV20-1 to TRBJ2-7; possibly TRBD1 or TRBD2 for D (5 bases each). CDR1 and CDR2 (germline): DFQATT, SNEGSKA (reference sequence). The CDR3 runs to 13 residues. Trimming took 3 bases from V and 2 from J, leaving 11 bases between them.

Ten or more counts support this clonotype. The chain recombines TRBV20-1 with TRBJ2-7; D not certain. The CDR3 is 12 amino acids. Germline assignment: CDR1 DFQATT and CDR2 SNEGSKA (reference sequence). The ends were cut back, 2 bases at V and 4 bases at J, with 9 bases in the middle. CDR3 region: CSARTDMYEQYV. DNA for the CDR3: TGCAGTGCTAGAACAGACATGTACGAGCAGTACGTC.

The rearrangement uses TRBV7-9 and TRBJ2-7; maybe TRBD1 (6 bases). Trimming removed 5 bases at V and 3 bases at J, with 20 bases between. CDR1 is SEHNR and CDR2 is FQNEAQ in the germline V gene (reference sequence). The length of the CDR3 is 16 residues. The CDR3 DNA is TGTGCCAGCAGCCGGAACTCAGGGGACAAACACTACGAGCAGTACTTC. This sequence encodes CASSRNSGDKHYEQYF.

This clonotype has ten or more counts. This sequence joins TRBV20-1 and TRBJ1-1; D remains unclear. This CDR3 is 11 amino acids long. The V gene's germline CDR1 is DFQATT and CDR2 SNEGSKA (reference sequence). Trimming took 3 bases from V and 4 from J, leaving 6 bases between them. The CDR3 DNA reads TGCAGTGCTAGCTTGAGCACTGAAGCTTTCTTT. Translating gives CSASLSTEAFF.

This clonotype was observed at least ten times. The junction departs from germline at one end; a sequencing error may be responsible. V and J are TRBV2 and TRBJ2-1, with TRBD2 matching over 11 bases. The CDR3 loop spans 11 amino acids. The germline CDR1 and CDR2 sequences are SNHLY and FYNNEI. The CDR3 loop reads CASSVLLAGVF. The CDR3 bases are TGTGCCAGCAGTGTGTTACTAGCGGGGGTCTTC.

The chain couples TRBV20-1 to TRBJ2-1; 9 bases are a match to TRBD1. The V segment lost 7 bases and the J segment 12 bases; nucleotides outside the gene matches: 16. CDR3 size: 14 residues. Germline V gene sequence: CDR1 DFQATT, CDR2 SNEGSKA (reference sequence). The DNA for the CDR3 is TGCAGTGTTGCCCGGGACAGGGCAGGTGGGTGGCAGTTCTTC. It translates to CSVARDRAGGWQFF.

The rearrangement uses TRBV24-1 and TRBJ2-3; 11 bases map to TRBD2. Germline-derived CDR1 and CDR2 are KGHDR and SFDVKD. The CDR3 is 18 amino acids. V shed 3 bases, J shed 1 base, and the junction held 8 bases outside the gene matches. The CDR3 region is CATSDIASGGRGTDTQYF. CDR3 DNA sequence: TGTGCCACCAGTGATATAGCTAGCGGGGGGCGCGGCACAGATACGCAGTATTTT.

The rearrangement links TRBV20-1 to TRBJ2-4, with no clear D. Germline V gives CDR1 DFQATT, CDR2 SNEGSKA (reference sequence). The CDR3 covers 10 residues. V dropped 1 base and J dropped 11 bases, with 6 bases sitting between them. As DNA, the CDR3 is TGCAGTGCTAGAGTGGGATTTCAGTACTTC. Amino acid sequence: CSARVGFQYF.

The V and J genes are TRBV15 and TRBJ1-4; D unresolved. Trimming pared 2 bases from V and 6 bases from J, leaving 13 bases between. CDR3 length: 15 residues. The germline CDR1 and CDR2 sequences are LNHNV and YYDKDF (reference sequence). The CDR3 bases are TGTGCCACCAGCAGACCGAGTGCGTTTGATGAAAAACTGTTTTTT. Its translation is CATSRPSAFDEKLFF.

This clonotype has at least ten counts. The gene calls are TRBV7-9 and TRBJ2-1, with TRBD2 as a possible D gene (6 bases). The V end lost 4 bases, the J end lost 9 bases, and 19 bases lay between the germline ends. The CDR3 length is 15 residues. Germline V gives CDR1 SEHNR, CDR2 FQNEAQ (reference sequence). In nucleotides, the CDR3 is TGTGCCAGCAGCTCACAGACCGGGACTCCGACTGAGCAGTTCTTC. Translating it yields CASSSQTGTPTEQFF.

This clonotype has ten or more counts. The genes are TRBV20-1 and TRBJ1-1; no clear D gene. V lost 1 base and J 0 bases, leaving 6 bases between the germline ends. This CDR3 spans 13 amino acids. Germline loops: CDR1 DFQATT, CDR2 SNEGSKA (reference sequence). CDR3 residues: CSARAELNTEAFF. The CDR3 region has the DNA TGCAGTGCTAGAGCGGAATTGAACACTGAAGCTTTCTTT.

The chain recombines TRBV21-1 with TRBJ2-3. TRBV21-1 is listed as a pseudogene. CDR3 size: 15 residues. This chain's CDR3 is CASSKAIDDTDTQYF. The CDR3 region has the DNA TGTGCCAGCAGCAAAGCTATCGACGACACAGATACGCAGTATTTT.

This clonotype has at least ten counts. The chain recombines TRBV4-3 with TRBJ2-7; no firm D call. CDR1 and CDR2 (germline): LGHNA, YSLEER. This CDR3 region has 12 residues. The V and J ends lost 0 bases and 7 bases respectively, with 7 bases between them. The CDR3, as DNA: TGCGCCAGCAGCCAAGAATACGGAGAGCAGTACTTC. As protein: CASSQEYGEQYF.

About this clonotype itself: This clone may be a read error of a much larger clone one base away. The rearrangement uses TRBV20-1 and TRBJ2-5; a weak D match, TRBD1 (6 bases). CDR1 DFQATT and CDR2 SNEGSKA come from the germline V gene (reference sequence). The CDR3 length is 14 residues. Trimming took 3 bases from V and 5 from J, leaving 16 bases between them. CDR3 residues: CSASETGMGETQYF. As DNA, the CDR3 is TGCAGTGCTAGTGAAACAGGGATGGGGGAGACCCAGTACTTC.

This chain links TRBV20-1 with TRBJ2-1; 12 bases are shared with TRBD2. There are 17 residues in the CDR3. The V gene's germline CDR1 is DFQATT and CDR2 SNEGSKA (reference sequence). V lost 0 bases and J lost 3; bases outside the gene matches: 6. CDR3 nucleotides: TGCAGTGCTAGAGAGCGGGAACTAGCGGGGGGCTACAATGAGCAGTTCTTC. Translation gives CSARERELAGGYNEQFF.

The sample holds a few counts of this clonotype. This sequence joins TRBV12-3 or TRBV12-4 and TRBJ2-4; possible D gene TRBD2, 5 bases. Trimming removed 7 bases at V and 10 bases at J, with 11 bases between. The CDR3 totals 11 residues. CDR3 in amino acids: CASTEGVIQYF. The CDR3 region has the DNA TGTGCCAGCACCGAGGGAGTGATTCAGTACTTC.

CDR3 sequence (DNA): TGCAGCGTCCGGACGGTAACTAACTATGGCTACACCTTC. Residues: CSVRTVTNYGYTF. The chain links TRBV29-1 to TRBJ1-2, with D unclear. Trimming removed 6 bases at V and 0 bases at J, with 11 bases between. Per the germline V gene, CDR1 is SQVTM and CDR2 is ANQGSEA. The CDR3 is 13 amino acids.

This clonotype was recorded a few times. The chain uses TRBV13 and TRBJ1-1, with TRBD1 as a possible D gene (5 bases). Trimming took 4 bases from V and 4 from J, leaving 10 bases between them. This CDR3 has 13 residues. Germline CDR1 PRHDT, CDR2 FYEKMQ (reference sequence). In DNA form, the CDR3 reads TGTGCCAGCAGCTGGAGGGGCGGCACTGAAGCTTTCTTT. Its translation is CASSWRGGTEAFF.

This clonotype was seen more than once but under ten times. The J gene is TRBJ2-5, the V gene TRBV10-3; D remains unclear. The CDR3 length is 12 residues. The V gene's germline CDR1 is ENHRY and CDR2 SYGVKD. The V and J ends lost 2 bases and 2 bases respectively, with 3 bases between them. The DNA of the CDR3 is TGTGCCATCAGTGAGGTTCAAGAGACCCAGTACTTC. This gives the protein CAISEVQETQYF.

Many counts were recorded for this clonotype. The chain couples TRBV7-9 to TRBJ2-4; either TRBD1 or TRBD2 may fit D (5 bases each). Trimming left V 1 base short and J 0 bases short, with 7 bases between. Germline values: CDR1 SEHNR, CDR2 FQNEAQ (reference sequence). The CDR3 spans 15 residues. The CDR3 protein is CASSLDGAAKNIQYF. CDR3 DNA sequence: TGTGCCAGCAGCTTAGACGGGGCAGCCAAAAACATTCAGTACTTC.

The chain has TRBV20-1 and TRBJ2-5; 9 nucleotides line up with TRBD1. V lost 4 bases to trimming and J lost 4 bases; unmatched junction nucleotides: 13. CDR1 DFQATT and CDR2 SNEGSKA come from the germline V gene (reference sequence). The CDR3 extends over 16 amino acids. For the CDR3, the DNA is TGCAGTGCTACTCCGGGACAGGGTTTGGGACTAGAGACCCAGTACTTC. Protein: CSATPGQGLGLETQYF.

There are many counts of this clonotype. The chain employs TRBV10-3 and TRBJ2-2; 8 bases are a match to TRBD2. CDR1 and CDR2 from the germline V gene are ENHRY and SYGVKD. Losses at the gene ends were 2 bases for V and 3 bases for J; bases not matched to a gene: 5. The CDR3 runs 16 residues. Here the CDR3 reads CAISEPRGGDTGELFF. CDR3 bases: TGTGCCATCAGTGAGCCCCGGGGGGGGGACACCGGGGAGCTGTTTTTT.

The CDR3 DNA reads as TGTGCCAGCAGTTACCTGCCCCCCGTGCTGGGACAGGGGTCGACAGATACGCAGTATTTT. Protein product: CASSYLPPVLGQGSTDTQYF. J is TRBJ2-3 and V is TRBV6-2 or TRBV6-3, with 10 bases matching TRBD1. The V segment lost 2 bases and the J segment 3 bases; nucleotides outside the gene matches: 17. Per germline, CDR1 MNHEY and CDR2 SVGEGT. The CDR3 is made up of 20 amino acids.

CDR3 nucleotides: TGTGCCAGCAGCATAGATCTCGCCCCCACTGAAGCTTTCTTT. Amino acid sequence: CASSIDLAPTEAFF. This rearrangement joins TRBV7-9 to TRBJ1-1; D is undetermined. The CDR3 has 14 residues. The germline CDR1 and CDR2 sequences are SEHNR and FQNEAQ (reference sequence). The V end lost 5 bases, the J end lost 4 bases, and 14 bases lay between the germline ends.

Many counts were recorded for this clonotype. V gene TRBV20-1 combines with J gene TRBJ2-3, with TRBD1 identical over 9 bases. Germline CDR1 DFQATT, CDR2 SNEGSKA (reference sequence). This CDR3 has 18 residues. Trimming at V came to 2 bases and at J to 5 bases, leaving 17 bases not matched to a gene. The CDR3 region is CSARPSNPNRGRRDTQYF. The CDR3 nucleotides are TGCAGTGCTAGACCCTCTAACCCCAACAGGGGGCGTAGAGATACGCAGTATTTT.

The table lists this clonotype with a few counts. The chain couples TRBV20-1 to TRBJ2-7; TRBD1 matches at 9 bases. There are 13 residues in the CDR3. Germline V lookup: CDR1 DFQATT, CDR2 SNEGSKA (reference sequence). The trim removed 5 bases at V and 4 bases at J, leaving 6 bases unmatched. In DNA, the CDR3 is TGCAGTGCTCTTGGGACAGGGACTTACGAGCAGTACGTC. Translation gives CSALGTGTYEQYV.

This clonotype was seen only a few times. The V call is TRBV18, the J call TRBJ2-1, with 9 bases lining up with TRBD2. V lost 5 bases to trimming and J lost 0 bases; unmatched junction nucleotides: 5. This CDR3 contains 16 residues. Per the germline V gene, CDR1 is KGHSH and CDR2 is LQKENI. The CDR3 bases are TGTGCCAGCTCAGCCCTAGCGGGAAGCTCCTACAATGAGCAGTTCTTC. This translates into CASSALAGSSYNEQFF. Full variable domain (remainder filled in from reference TRBV18 and TRBJ2-1): NAGVMQNPRHLVRRRGQEARLRCSPMKGHSHVYWYRQLPEEGLKFMVYLQKENIIDESGMPKERFSAEFPKEGPSILRIQQVVRGDSAAYFCASSALAGSSYNEQFFGPGTRLTVL.

The chain is built from TRBV6-2 or TRBV6-3 and TRBJ2-3; 8 bases align to TRBD2. The V gene end was trimmed by 7 bases and the J gene end by 2 bases; junction bases not matched to a gene: 5. The CDR3 is made up of 14 amino acids. Germline V gives CDR1 MNHEY, CDR2 SVGEGT. The CDR3 coding sequence is TGTGCCAGCAATCCGGGGGGGCCCACAGATACGCAGTATTTT. Encoded protein: CASNPGGPTDTQYF.

On this clonotype: A much larger clone differs by one base, so this may be a read error. This rearrangement joins TRBV11-2 to TRBJ2-7; D unresolved. The V gene lost 1 base and the J gene lost 2 bases, with 12 bases spanning the gap. The CDR3 length is 15 residues. Germline V gene data show CDR1 as SGHAT and CDR2 as FQNNGV. CDR3 nucleotide sequence: TGTGCCAGCAGCTTAGCTGGGCTGGGCCCCTACGAGCAGTACGTC. Its protein product is CASSLAGLGPYEQYV.

This clonotype has more than one count but fewer than ten. The chain couples TRBV6-5 to TRBJ2-1; weak D call: TRBD2 (6 bases). Trimming stripped 2 bases from V and 0 bases from J, with 17 bases between. There are 18 residues in the CDR3. Germline V gives CDR1 MNHEY, CDR2 SVGAGI. CDR3 region: CASSYEGGLMSSYNEQFF. Here the CDR3 DNA reads TGTGCCAGCAGTTACGAGGGCGGACTAATGAGCTCCTACAATGAGCAGTTCTTC.

The CDR3 protein is CASSNRQDYQETQYF. The DNA for the CDR3 is TGTGCCAGCAGCAATCGACAGGACTACCAAGAGACCCAGTACTTC. The genes are TRBV11-3 and TRBJ2-5; D is perhaps TRBD1 (6 bases). Germline-derived CDR1 and CDR2 are SGHNT and YENEEA. Trimming shortened V by 5 bases and J by 0 bases, and 13 bases separated the two germline ends. The CDR3 has 15 amino acids.

This clonotype was detected many times. The chain is built from TRBV5-1 and TRBJ2-3, with 8 nucleotides matching TRBD1. Germline CDR1 and CDR2: SGHRS and YFSETQ. This CDR3 is 15 amino acids long. V lost 4 bases to trimming and J lost 3 bases; unmatched junction nucleotides: 7. The chain's CDR3 is CASSRTGKATDTQYF. CDR3 in DNA: TGCGCCAGCAGCCGGACAGGGAAGGCGACAGATACGCAGTATTTT.